This TCR beta chain emerged from a study of blood T cell repertoires in COVID-19. Whole-study context: Donors in the United States, Italy and Spain gave samples during acute or convalescent COVID-19. T cells, B-cell-depleted T cells, or PBMCs supplied cDNA or gDNA.

How the authors handled the data: Estimation of nucleated cell counts was performed using reference gene primer amplification. Assay: immunoSEQ multiplex PCR; the TCRdb copy retains only in-frame clones and omits some. V, J and clone size are taken as reported in that table, and D and trimming were inferred from the DNA itself. The table records approximately 210,000 clones, 83% of them present only once. The CDR3 loop spans 15 amino acids. Germline CDR1 is SGHDT and CDR2 is YYEEEE. V shed 2 bases, J shed 0 bases, and the junction held 3 bases outside the gene matches. The V and J genes are TRBV5-6 and TRBJ2-7; 9 positions match TRBD2. Sequencing was done on a sample of peripheral blood. This receptor was obtained from a middle-aged man with active or convalescent COVID-19. CDR3 residues: CASSLGAGGSYEQYF. DNA for the CDR3: TGTGCCAGCAGCTTAGGAGCGGGAGGCTCCTACGAGCAGTACTTC.